One and the same sample provided the 21 T cell receptor beta chains below, sequenced in a study of cytomegalovirus exposure and HLA in healthy donors (dated by TCRdb to about 2017). The library was produced with the immunoSEQ multiplex PCR assay. A mixture of 60 forward primers for TCR Vbeta segments and 13 reverse primers for TCR Jbeta segments was used in the multiplex PCR. TCRdb stores this immuneACCESS table with in-frame sequences only. Part of the clones is absent; in the studies checked, under half of the shortfall reflects unresolved V genes, and no reason is known for the rest. Across this sample there are just over 150,000 clones, with 84% seen only once. The ten most abundant clones make up under 8% of the sample. Source material: PBMCs. The receptors derive from a man in his fifties in good health and CMV-seropositive.

Written as DNA, the CDR3 is TGTGCCAGCAGTTCGGGGGACAGACTTAACACCGGGGAGCTGTTTTTT. This gives the protein CASSSGDRLNTGELFF. The rearrangement links TRBV6-5 to TRBJ2-2, with D tentatively TRBD1 (7 bases). V lost 4 bases, J lost 2 bases, and 14 bases lay in between. Germline CDR1 is MNHEY and CDR2 is SVGAGI. This CDR3 spans 16 amino acids.

This clone was observed at least ten times. The same CDR3 also results from other DNA sequences found in this sample. V is TRBV5-6 and J is TRBJ1-3, with D unclear. This CDR3 spans 14 amino acids. V was clipped by 3 bases and J by 0 bases, with 7 bases between them. The germline V gene has CDR1 SGHDT and CDR2 YYEEEE. The CDR3 DNA follows: TGTGCCAGCAGCTACCGGGGCTCTGGAAACACCATATATTTT. Translated: CASSYRGSGNTIYF.

This chain's CDR3 is CASSGLHGEQYF. In DNA, the CDR3 is TGTGCCAGCAGCGGGCTTCATGGGGAGCAGTACTTC. V is TRBV7-6 and J is TRBJ2-7; D is uncertain. Germline V gene lookup returns CDR1 SGHVS and CDR2 FNYEAQ. The CDR3 sequence is 12 residues long. V gave up 5 bases and J gave up 7 bases, with 12 bases separating them.

This clone was picked up a small number of times. The gene calls are TRBV2 and TRBJ1-5; 9 positions agree with TRBD1. CDR1 and CDR2 (germline): SNHLY, FYNNEI. With 5 bases clipped from V and 5 bases from J, the junction kept 4 bases outside the gene matches. This CDR3 comprises 14 residues. The CDR3 protein is CASSTGQGHQPQHF. As DNA, the CDR3 is TGTGCCAGCAGTACGGGACAGGGACATCAGCCCCAGCATTTT.

The chain employs TRBV11-2 and TRBJ2-7; weak D call: TRBD1 (6 bases). This CDR3 contains 13 residues. The V end was cut by 5 bases, the J end by 3 bases, with 11 bases between. The germline CDR1 and CDR2 sequences are SGHAT and FQNNGV. The CDR3 DNA sequence: TGTGCCAGCAGCACTACAGGGTTCTACGAGCAGTACGTC. As protein: CASSTTGFYEQYV.

To note about this clone: The germline gene is not matched at one end of the junction; a read error may be the cause. The rearrangement links TRBV6-5 to TRBJ1-3; 7 bases fit TRBD1. The germline CDR1 and CDR2 sequences are MNHEY and SVGAGI. CDR3 size: 15 residues. DNA for the CDR3: TGTGCCGGCAGCTTCGACAGGGACTCTGGAAACACCATATATTTT. It yields the protein CAGSFDRDSGNTIYF.

This chain joins TRBV5-1 and TRBJ2-5; 14 nucleotides line up with TRBD2. This CDR3 has 15 residues. Germline V gene lookup returns CDR1 SGHRS and CDR2 YFSETQ. The J segment lost 5 bases and the V segment lost 4 bases, leaving 4 bases of the junction unmatched. The CDR3 DNA follows: TGCGCCAGCAGCCCGGGACTAGCGGGGGCTGAGACCCAGTACTTC. Translating gives CASSPGLAGAETQYF.

The rearrangement uses TRBV19 and TRBJ2-2; D might be TRBD1 (6 bases). Germline V gene data show CDR1 as LNHDA and CDR2 as SQIVND (reference sequence). This CDR3 spans 15 amino acids. Deletions cut 6 bases from V and 1 base from J, with 12 bases between. The CDR3 spells CASRSRGQNTGELFF. CDR3 nucleotide sequence: TGTGCCAGTAGATCCCGGGGACAGAACACCGGGGAGCTGTTTTTT.

The V gene is TRBV7-9, the J gene TRBJ2-3; 10 nucleotides match TRBD2. V dropped 4 bases and J dropped 2; count of bases not matched to a gene: 6. Per germline, CDR1 SEHNR and CDR2 FQNEAQ (reference sequence). This CDR3 has 16 residues. Here the CDR3 reads CASSSRAGGYTDTQYF. CDR3 nucleotides: TGTGCCAGCAGCTCCCGAGCGGGGGGGTACACAGATACGCAGTATTTT.

This rearrangement joins TRBV6-6 to TRBJ2-2; a weak D match, TRBD1 (6 bases). The CDR3 sequence is 13 residues long. V lost 5 bases to trimming and J lost 5 bases, with 9 bases between them. From germline, CDR1 is MNHNY and CDR2 SVGAGI (reference sequence). The CDR3 reads CASSGRGTGELFF. In nucleotides, the CDR3 is TGTGCCAGCAGTGGCAGGGGAACCGGGGAGCTGTTTTTT.

The chain carries TRBV9 and TRBJ2-1; 7 bases align to TRBD2. V shed 6 bases and J 4 bases; nucleotides not matched to a gene: 4. The CDR3 has 13 amino acids. Germline V gene sequence: CDR1 SGDLS, CDR2 YYNGEE. CDR3 nucleotides: TGTGCCAGCAACGGCGGGGGATACAATGAGCAGTTCTTC. Its translation is CASNGGGYNEQFF.

V and J are TRBV6-5 and TRBJ2-3, with a weak D call TRBD2 (6 bases). V lost 4 bases, J lost 6 bases, and 14 bases lay in between. CDR3 size: 14 residues. CDR1 MNHEY and CDR2 SVGAGI come from the germline V gene. The CDR3 here is CASSSEGFWDTQYF. CDR3 nucleotides: TGTGCCAGCAGTTCGGAGGGATTCTGGGATACGCAGTATTTT.

The chain uses TRBV7-6 and TRBJ1-3; a weak D match, TRBD1 (6 bases). This CDR3 is built from 15 residues. Trimming took off 5 bases at V and 2 bases at J, with 13 bases between the two ends. The germline CDR1 and CDR2 sequences are SGHVS and FNYEAQ. CDR3 protein: CASSPDSTPGNTIYF. Here the CDR3 DNA reads TGTGCCAGCAGCCCGGACAGTACCCCTGGAAACACCATATATTTT.

V gene TRBV27 combines with J gene TRBJ2-3, with a weak D call TRBD2 (6 bases). The CDR3 contains 17 residues. Trimming pared 4 bases from V and 1 base from J, leaving 18 bases between. Germline assignment: CDR1 MNHEY and CDR2 SMNVEV (reference sequence). The CDR3 nucleotides read TGTGCCAGCAGTTCACCTTGGGGGGAGTTGGGCACAGATACGCAGTATTTT. It yields the protein CASSSPWGELGTDTQYF.

The V and J genes are TRBV6-1 and TRBJ1-2, with 7 bases identical to TRBD1. After removal of 7 bases from V and 8 bases from J, the junction contained 10 bases not matched to a gene. The CDR3 has 13 residues. Germline V gene sequence: CDR1 MNHNS, CDR2 SASEGT. The CDR3 is CASNEEGARGYTF. The CDR3 DNA sequence: TGTGCCAGCAATGAGGAGGGGGCTCGAGGCTACACCTTC.

The J gene is TRBJ1-3, the V gene TRBV30; D call uncertain. V was shortened by 3 bases and J by 8 bases, with 14 bases between the two germline ends. CDR1 is GTSNPN, CDR2 SVGIG, per germline (reference sequence). The length of the CDR3 is 13 residues. The CDR3 is CAWRFLSRDTIYF. CDR3 bases: TGTGCCTGGAGGTTCCTCAGTCGGGACACCATATATTTT.

V gene TRBV10-3 combines with J gene TRBJ1-1; 10 positions agree with TRBD1. This CDR3 has 15 residues. J gave up 4 bases and V 6 bases, and 8 bases lay outside the gene matches. The germline V gene has CDR1 ENHRY and CDR2 SYGVKD. This CDR3 is CAIRAGTGAVTEAFF. In nucleotides, the CDR3 is TGTGCCATCAGGGCCGGGACAGGGGCTGTCACTGAAGCTTTCTTT.

This chain links TRBV5-1 with TRBJ1-1; TRBD1 agrees at 7 bases. V gave up 3 bases and J gave up 2 bases; unmatched junction bases: 10. CDR1 SGHRS and CDR2 YFSETQ come from the germline V gene. There are 16 residues in the CDR3. The CDR3 coding sequence is TGCGCCAGCAGCTCGACCCAGGGACAGCCCAACACTGAAGCTTTCTTT. Translation gives CASSSTQGQPNTEAFF.

The chain is built from TRBV2 and TRBJ1-3; D is possibly TRBD1 (6 bases). CDR1 is SNHLY, CDR2 FYNNEI, per germline. V was cut by 6 bases and J by 0 bases, with 12 bases left in between. The CDR3 has 15 residues. The CDR3 DNA follows: TGTGCCAGCAGAAATGTAGGGGGCTCTGGAAACACCATATATTTT. It specifies CASRNVGGSGNTIYF.

The chain employs TRBV4-1 and TRBJ1-1; no definite D call. Trimming cost V 0 bases and J 6 bases, with 8 bases left between them. There are 13 residues in the CDR3. CDR1 is MGHRA and CDR2 is YSYEKL in the germline V gene. DNA of the CDR3: TGCGCCAGCAGCCAAGAAACGGCGGCTGAAGCTTTCTTT. Encoded protein: CASSQETAAEAFF.

On this clone: Relative to the germline gene, one junction end is altered; a read error may explain this. The rearrangement joins TRBV7-9 to TRBJ2-2; TRBD2 aligns across 9 bases. Per the germline V gene, CDR1 is SEHNR and CDR2 is FQNEAQ (reference sequence). CDR3 size: 18 residues. CDR3 region: CSSSIPRGGLSDTGELFF. In DNA form, the CDR3 reads TGTTCCAGCAGTATCCCGCGGGGGGGCCTCTCGGACACCGGGGAGCTGTTTTTT.